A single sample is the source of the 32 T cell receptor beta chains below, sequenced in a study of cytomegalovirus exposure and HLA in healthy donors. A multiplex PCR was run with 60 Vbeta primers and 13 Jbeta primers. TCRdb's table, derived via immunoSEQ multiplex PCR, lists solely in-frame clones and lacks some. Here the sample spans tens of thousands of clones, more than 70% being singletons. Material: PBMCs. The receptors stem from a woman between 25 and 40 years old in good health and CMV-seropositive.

The CDR3 here is CASSYSRGGTDEQFF. The CDR3 coding sequence is TGTGCCAGCAGTTACTCCCGGGGGGGAACCGATGAGCAGTTCTTC. V usage is TRBV6-5 and J usage is TRBJ2-1, with 8 bases aligning to TRBD2. The junction had 6 bases not matched to a gene; V was cut back by 0 bases and J by 8 bases. This CDR3 contains 15 residues. CDR1 is MNHEY, CDR2 SVGAGI, per germline.

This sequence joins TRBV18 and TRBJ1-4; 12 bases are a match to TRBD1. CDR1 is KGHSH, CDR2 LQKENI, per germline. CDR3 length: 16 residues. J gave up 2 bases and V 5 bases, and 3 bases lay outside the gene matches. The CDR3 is CASSSGTGGTNEKLFF. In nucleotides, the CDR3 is TGTGCCAGCTCATCGGGGACAGGGGGCACTAATGAAAAACTGTTTTTT.

The CDR3 protein is CAWSRVDQPQHF. The DNA for the CDR3 is TGTGCCTGGAGTCGGGTTGATCAGCCCCAGCATTTT. The genes are TRBV30 and TRBJ1-5; no clear D. CDR3 length equals 12 residues. The ends were cut back, 2 bases at V and 5 bases at J, with 7 bases in the middle. Germline values: CDR1 GTSNPN, CDR2 SVGIG (reference sequence).

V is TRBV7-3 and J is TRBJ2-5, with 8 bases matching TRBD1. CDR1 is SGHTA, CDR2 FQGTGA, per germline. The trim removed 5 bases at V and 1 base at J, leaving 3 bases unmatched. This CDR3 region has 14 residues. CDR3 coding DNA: TGTGCCAGCAGCCCGCAGGGGGCCCAAGAGACCCAGTACTTC. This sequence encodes CASSPQGAQETQYF.

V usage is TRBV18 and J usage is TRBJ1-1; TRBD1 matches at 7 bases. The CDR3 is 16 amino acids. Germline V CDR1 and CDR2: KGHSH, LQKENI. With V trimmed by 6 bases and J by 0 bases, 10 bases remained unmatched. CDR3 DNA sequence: TGTGCCAGCTCCGTTGGACAGGAAAAGATGAACACTGAAGCTTTCTTT. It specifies CASSVGQEKMNTEAFF.

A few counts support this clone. CDR3 sequence: CASSLKDRPTEAFF. The CDR3 DNA sequence: TGTGCCAGCAGCCTCAAAGACAGGCCCACTGAAGCTTTCTTT. V usage is TRBV7-8 and J usage is TRBJ1-1, with a weak D call TRBD1 (6 bases). This CDR3 region has 14 residues. The V end lost 5 bases, the J end lost 4 bases, and 14 bases lay between the germline ends. Germline values: CDR1 SGHVS, CDR2 FQNEAQ.

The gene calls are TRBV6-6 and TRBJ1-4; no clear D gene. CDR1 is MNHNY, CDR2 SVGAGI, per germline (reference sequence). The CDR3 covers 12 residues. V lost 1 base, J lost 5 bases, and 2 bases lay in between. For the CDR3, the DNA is TGTGCCAGCAGTTACTTAAATGAAAAACTGTTTTTT. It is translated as CASSYLNEKLFF.

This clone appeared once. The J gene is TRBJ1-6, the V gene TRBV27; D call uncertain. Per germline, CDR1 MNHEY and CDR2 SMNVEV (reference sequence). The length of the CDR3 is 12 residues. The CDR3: CASGLFNSPLHF. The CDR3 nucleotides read TGTGCTTCCGGGTTATTCAATTCACCCCTCCACTTT.

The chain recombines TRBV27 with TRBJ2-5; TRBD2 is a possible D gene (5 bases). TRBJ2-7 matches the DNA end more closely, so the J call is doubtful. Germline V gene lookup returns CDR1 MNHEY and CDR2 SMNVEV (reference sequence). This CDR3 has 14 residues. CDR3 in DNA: TGTGCCAGCAGTTTTAGTTTCGGGAACTACGAGCAGTACTTC. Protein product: CASSFSFGNYEQYF.

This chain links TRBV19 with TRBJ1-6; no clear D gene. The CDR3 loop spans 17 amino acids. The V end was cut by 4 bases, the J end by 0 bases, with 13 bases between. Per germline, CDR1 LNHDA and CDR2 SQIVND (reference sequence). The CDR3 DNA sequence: TGTGCCAGTAGTAAAGAAACCACAAGCTCCTATAATTCACCCCTCCACTTT. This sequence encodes CASSKETTSSYNSPLHF.

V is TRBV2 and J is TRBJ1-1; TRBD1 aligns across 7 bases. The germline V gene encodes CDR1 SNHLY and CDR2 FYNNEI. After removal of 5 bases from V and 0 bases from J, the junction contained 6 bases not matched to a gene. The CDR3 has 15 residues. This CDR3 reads CASSYRGRMNTEAFF. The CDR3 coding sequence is TGTGCCAGCAGTTACAGGGGAAGAATGAACACTGAAGCTTTCTTT.

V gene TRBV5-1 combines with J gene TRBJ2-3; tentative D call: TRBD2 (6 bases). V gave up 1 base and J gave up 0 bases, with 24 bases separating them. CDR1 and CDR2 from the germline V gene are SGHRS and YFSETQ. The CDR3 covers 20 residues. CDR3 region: CASSLRGAGRNELSTDTQYF. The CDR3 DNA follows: TGCGCCAGCAGCTTGCGCGGGGCAGGACGAAACGAACTTAGCACAGATACGCAGTATTTT.

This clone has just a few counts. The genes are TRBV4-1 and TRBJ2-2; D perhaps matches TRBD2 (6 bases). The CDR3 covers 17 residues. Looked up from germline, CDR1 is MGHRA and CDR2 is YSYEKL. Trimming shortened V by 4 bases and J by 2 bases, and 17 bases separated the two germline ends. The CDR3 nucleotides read TGCGCCAGCAGCCTCAGTGGCGGGGCCGTAAACACCGGGGAGCTGTTTTTT. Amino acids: CASSLSGGAVNTGELFF.

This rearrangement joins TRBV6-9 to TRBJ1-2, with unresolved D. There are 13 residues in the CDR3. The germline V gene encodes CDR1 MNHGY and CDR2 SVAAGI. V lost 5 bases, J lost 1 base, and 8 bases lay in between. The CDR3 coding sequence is TGTGCCAGCAGTCGCTACAGTAACTATGGCTACACCTTC. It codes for CASSRYSNYGYTF.

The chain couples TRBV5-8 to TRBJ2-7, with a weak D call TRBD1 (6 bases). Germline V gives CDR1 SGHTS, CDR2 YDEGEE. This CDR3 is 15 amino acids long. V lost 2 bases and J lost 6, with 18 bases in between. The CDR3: CASSLSGQSFGEQYF. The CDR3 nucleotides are TGTGCCAGCAGCTTAAGCGGACAGTCTTTCGGCGAGCAGTACTTC.

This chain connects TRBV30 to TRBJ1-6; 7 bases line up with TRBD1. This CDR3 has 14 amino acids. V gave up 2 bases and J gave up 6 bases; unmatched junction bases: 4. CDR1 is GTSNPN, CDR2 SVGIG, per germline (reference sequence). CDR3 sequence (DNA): TGTGCCTGGAGTCGGGACAGTGCTAATTCACCCCTCCACTTT. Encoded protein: CAWSRDSANSPLHF.

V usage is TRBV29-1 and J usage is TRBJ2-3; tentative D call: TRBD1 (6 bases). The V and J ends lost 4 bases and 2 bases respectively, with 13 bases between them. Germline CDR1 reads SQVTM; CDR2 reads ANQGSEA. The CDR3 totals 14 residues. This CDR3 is CSVVRDNPTDTQYF. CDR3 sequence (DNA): TGCAGCGTTGTCCGGGACAACCCCACAGATACGCAGTATTTT.

The chain's CDR3 is CASSLFKGIKGYGYTF. The CDR3 nucleotides read TGTGCCAGCTCACTTTTTAAGGGGATTAAAGGCTATGGCTACACCTTC. The chain employs TRBV18 and TRBJ1-2, with D tentatively TRBD1 (5 bases). The germline V gene has CDR1 KGHSH and CDR2 LQKENI. The CDR3 loop spans 16 amino acids. With 4 bases removed from V and 4 bases from J, the gap between germline ends came to 19 bases.

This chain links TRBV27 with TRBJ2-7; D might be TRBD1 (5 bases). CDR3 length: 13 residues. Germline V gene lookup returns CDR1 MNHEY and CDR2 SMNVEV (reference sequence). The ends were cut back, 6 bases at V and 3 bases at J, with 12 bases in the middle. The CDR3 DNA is TGTGCCAGCAGCCTCCACCAGGGCTACGAGCAGTACTTC. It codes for CASSLHQGYEQYF.

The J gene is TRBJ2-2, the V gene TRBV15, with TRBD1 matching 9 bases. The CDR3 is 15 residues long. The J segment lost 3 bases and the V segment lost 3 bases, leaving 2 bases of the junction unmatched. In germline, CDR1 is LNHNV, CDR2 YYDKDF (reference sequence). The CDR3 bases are TGTGCCACCAGCAGCCGGACAGGGGACACCGGGGAGCTGTTTTTT. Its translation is CATSSRTGDTGELFF.

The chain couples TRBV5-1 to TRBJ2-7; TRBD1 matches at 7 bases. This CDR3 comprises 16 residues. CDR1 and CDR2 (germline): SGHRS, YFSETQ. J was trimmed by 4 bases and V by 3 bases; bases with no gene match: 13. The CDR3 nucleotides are TGCGCCAGCAGCTCCGGTGGGACAGTGAGCCCTTACGAGCAGTACTTC. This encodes CASSSGGTVSPYEQYF.

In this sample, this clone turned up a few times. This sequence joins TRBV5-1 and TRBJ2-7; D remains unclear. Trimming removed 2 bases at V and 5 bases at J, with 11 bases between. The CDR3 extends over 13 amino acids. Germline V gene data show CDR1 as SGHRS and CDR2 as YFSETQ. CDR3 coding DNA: TGCGCCAGCAGCTTAAACTTTATTAACGAGCAGTACTTC. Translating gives CASSLNFINEQYF.

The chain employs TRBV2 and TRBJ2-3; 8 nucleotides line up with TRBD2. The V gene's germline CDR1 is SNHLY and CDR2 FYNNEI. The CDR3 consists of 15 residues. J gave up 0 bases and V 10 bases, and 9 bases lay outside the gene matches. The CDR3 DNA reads TGTGCCACCGCGCCAGCGGGAGTTAGCACAGATACGCAGTATTTT. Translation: CATAPAGVSTDTQYF.

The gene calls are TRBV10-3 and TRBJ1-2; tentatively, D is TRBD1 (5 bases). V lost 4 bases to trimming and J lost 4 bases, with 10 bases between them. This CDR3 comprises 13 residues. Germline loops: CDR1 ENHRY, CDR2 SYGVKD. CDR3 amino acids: CAISGRDPYGYTF. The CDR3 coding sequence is TGTGCCATCAGTGGGCGGGACCCCTATGGCTACACCTTC.

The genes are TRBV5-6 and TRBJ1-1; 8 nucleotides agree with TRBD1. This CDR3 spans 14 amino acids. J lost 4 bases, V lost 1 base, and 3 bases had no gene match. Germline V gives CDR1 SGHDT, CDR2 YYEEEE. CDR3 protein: CASSLTGGVTEAFF. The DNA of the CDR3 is TGTGCCAGCAGCTTGACAGGGGGAGTCACTGAAGCTTTCTTT. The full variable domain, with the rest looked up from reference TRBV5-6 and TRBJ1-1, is DAGVTQSPTHLIKTRGQQVTLRCSPKSGHDTVSWYQQALGQGPQFIFQYYEEEERQRGNFPDRFSGHQFPNYSSELNVNALLLGDSALYLCASSLTGGVTEAFFGQGTRLTVV.

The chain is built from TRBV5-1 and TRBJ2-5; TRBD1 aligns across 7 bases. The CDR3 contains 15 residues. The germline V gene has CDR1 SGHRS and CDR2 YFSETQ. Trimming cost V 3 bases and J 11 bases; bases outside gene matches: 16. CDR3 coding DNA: TGCGCCAGCAGCTCCTTACTGCGACAGGGTGGTGAGCAGTACTTC. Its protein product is CASSSLLRQGGEQYF.

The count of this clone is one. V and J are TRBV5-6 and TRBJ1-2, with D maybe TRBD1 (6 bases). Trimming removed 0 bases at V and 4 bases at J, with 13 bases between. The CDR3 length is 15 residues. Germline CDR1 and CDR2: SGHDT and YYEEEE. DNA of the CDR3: TGTGCCAGCAGCTTGGGGCACAGGGCCAGCTATGGCTACACCTTC. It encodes CASSLGHRASYGYTF.

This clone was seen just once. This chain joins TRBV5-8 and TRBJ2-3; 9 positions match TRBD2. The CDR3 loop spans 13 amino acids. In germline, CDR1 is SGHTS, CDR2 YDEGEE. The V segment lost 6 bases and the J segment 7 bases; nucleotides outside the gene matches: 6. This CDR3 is CASTKREAYTQYF. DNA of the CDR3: TGTGCCAGCACAAAGCGGGAGGCCTATACGCAGTATTTT.

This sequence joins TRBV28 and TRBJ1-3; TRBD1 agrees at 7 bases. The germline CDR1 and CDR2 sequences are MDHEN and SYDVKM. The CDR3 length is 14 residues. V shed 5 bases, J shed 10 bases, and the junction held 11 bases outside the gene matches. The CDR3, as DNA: TGTGCCAGCAGTAGAGGACAGGTTCGAGAAACCATATATTTT. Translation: CASSRGQVRETIYF. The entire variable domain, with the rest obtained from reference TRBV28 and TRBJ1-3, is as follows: DVKVTQSSRYLVKRTGEKVFLECVQDMDHENMFWYRQDPGLGLRLIYFSYDVKMKEKGDIPEGYSVSREKKERFSLILESASTNQTSMYLCASSRGQVRETIYFGEGSWLTVV.

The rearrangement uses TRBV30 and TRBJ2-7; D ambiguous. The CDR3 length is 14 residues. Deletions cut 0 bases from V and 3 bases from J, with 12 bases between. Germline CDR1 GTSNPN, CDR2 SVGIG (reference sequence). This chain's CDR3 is CAWSVVPSDYEQYF. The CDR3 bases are TGTGCCTGGAGTGTAGTCCCCTCAGACTACGAGCAGTACTTC.

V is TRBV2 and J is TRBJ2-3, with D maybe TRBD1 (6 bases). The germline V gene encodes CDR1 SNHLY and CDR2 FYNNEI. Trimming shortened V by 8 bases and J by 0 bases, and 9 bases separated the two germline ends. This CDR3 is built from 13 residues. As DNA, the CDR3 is TGTGCCAGCTTGGGGGCTAGCACAGATACGCAGTATTTT. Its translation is CASLGASTDTQYF.

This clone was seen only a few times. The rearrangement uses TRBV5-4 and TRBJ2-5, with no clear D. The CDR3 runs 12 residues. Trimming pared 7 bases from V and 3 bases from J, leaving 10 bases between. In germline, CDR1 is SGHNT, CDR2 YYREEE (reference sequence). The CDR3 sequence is CASAGLEETQYF. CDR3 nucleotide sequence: TGTGCCAGCGCAGGCCTCGAAGAGACCCAGTACTTC.